The rows below give T cell receptor beta chains drawn from one sample of a study of molecular identifiers for immune sequencing clone quantification. TCRdb independently ran MiXCR on the PCR reads; one entry per CDR3 protein. This sample carries some 96,000 distinct CDR3 sequences, approximately 25% of them seen once, and the ten largest clones take around 0.92%. Source material: naive CD8+ T cells from blood, with Jurkat cell RNA spiked in. These receptors all stem from a human donor in good health. Some libraries in this study had Jurkat cell RNA spiked in. Both conserved end residues are part of each CDR3. The D gene is left open where the match is weak. Clone size, where shown, is once, few, many, or a class for clones that have expanded.

TRBV20-1,many,-,TRBJ2-3,TGCAGTGTGGGGACTTATACAGATACGCAGTATTTT,CSVGTYTDTQYF
TRBV19,many,-,TRBJ2-3,TGTGCCAGTAGTATAACGAATACGCAGTATTTT,CASSITNTQYF
TRBV4-2,many,-,TRBJ2-1,TGTGCCAGCAGCCAAGAGTTAGGCCTGGGGAATGAGCAGTTCTTC,CASSQELGLGNEQFF
TRBV4-2,many,TRBD2,TRBJ2-7,TGTGCCAGCAGCCCCGGGACTAGCGCAACCTACGAGCAGTACTTC,CASSPGTSATYEQYF
TRBV6-2/TRBV6-3,many,-,TRBJ2-7,TGTGCCAGCAGCCCCAGGTCCTACGAGCAGTACTTC,CASSPRSYEQYF
TRBV3-1,-,-,TRBJ2-1,TGTGCCAGCAGCCAAGATCTGTCAGGGAGGAGCTCCTACAATGAGCAGTTCTTC,CASSQDLSGRSSYNEQFF
TRBV20-1,-,-,TRBJ2-5,TGCAGTGCTTCCCTACCTCAGGGATCCCAAGAGACCCAGTACTTC,CSASLPQGSQETQYF
TRBV25-1,few,-,TRBJ2-3,TGTGCCAGCAGTGAATTGGGGTCGACAGATACGCAGTATTTT,CASSELGSTDTQYF
TRBV5-1,many,-,TRBJ2-3,TGCGCCAGCAGCATGACAGGTACAGATACGCAGTATTTT,CASSMTGTDTQYF
TRBV7-6,many,TRBD2,TRBJ2-5,TGTGCCAGCTCGCGGGGGGAGACCCAGTACTTC,CASSRGETQYF
TRBV6-2/TRBV6-3,-,TRBD1,TRBJ2-7,TGTGCCAGCAGACTCCTAGGACAGGGGGTGTACGAGCAGTACTTC,CASRLLGQGVYEQYF
TRBV20-1,many,-,TRBJ2-7,TGCAGTGCCGGTCAGGACTCCAGCTCCTACGAGCAGTACTTC,CSAGQDSSSYEQYF
TRBV7-6,many,-,TRBJ2-1,TGTGCCAGCAGCTTACGAGAGGCAGGGCGGAATGAGCAGTTCTTC,CASSLREAGRNEQFF
TRBV12-3/TRBV12-4,-,-,TRBJ2-6,TGTGCCAACACCCACTTAAAGAATCCTTACTCTGGGGCCAACGTCCTGACTTTC,CANTHLKNPYSGANVLTF
TRBV3-1,-,TRBD2,TRBJ2-3,TGTGCCAGTGAGGGGGGGACTAGCGGATACACAGATACGCAGTATTTT,CASEGGTSGYTDTQYF
TRBV7-6,many,-,TRBJ1-1,TGTGCCAGCAGCCCTGGCCCGAACACTGAAGCTTTCTTT,CASSPGPNTEAFF
TRBV5-4,few,TRBD1,TRBJ2-2,TGTGCCAGCAGCCACCCGGGACAGGGCCTGAACACCGGGGAGCTGTTTTTT,CASSHPGQGLNTGELFF
TRBV7-9,-,TRBD2,TRBJ2-7,TGTGCCAGCAGCTTAAGTCCTTCGGGGGACTCTAGCGGGGCTCGTCTGTACGAGCAGTACTTC,CASSLSPSGDSSGARLYEQYF
TRBV3-1,many,-,TRBJ2-7,TGTGCCAGCAGCCCGGGACTCATCTACGAGCAGTACTTC,CASSPGLIYEQYF
TRBV7-9,many,-,TRBJ1-5,TGTGCCAGCAGCTTACAGGGAAACAATCAGCCCCAGCATTTT,CASSLQGNNQPQHF
TRBV2,many,-,TRBJ2-5,TGTGCCAGCAGTGTAGAGGGACACATACAAGAGACCCAGTACTTC,CASSVEGHIQETQYF
TRBV7-2,many,TRBD1,TRBJ2-1,TGTGCCAGCAGCCCAACAGGGGGCGACTACAATGAGCAGTTCTTC,CASSPTGGDYNEQFF
TRBV29-1,-,TRBD2,TRBJ2-2,TGCGGCGCTACTAGCGGGAGTTTCCGGGAGCTGTTTTTT,CGATSGSFRELFF
TRBV7-2,many,TRBD2,TRBJ2-3,TGTGCCAGCAGCTCGACGGGACTAGAGGCGACAGATACGCAGTATTTT,CASSSTGLEATDTQYF
TRBV7-9,many,TRBD2,TRBJ2-3,TGTGCCAGCAGCCCGGGACTAGCGGCAACAGATACGCAGTATTTT,CASSPGLAATDTQYF
TRBV27,many,TRBD2,TRBJ2-7,TGTGCCAGCAGGGATAGACTAGCGGGAGAGAGGTCCGAGCAGTACTTC,CASRDRLAGERSEQYF
TRBV20-1,many,-,TRBJ2-3,TGCAGTGCCAATCCGCCGGGGAAGGGGAGCACAGATACGCAGTATTTT,CSANPPGKGSTDTQYF
TRBV24-1,many,TRBD1,TRBJ2-3,TGTGCCACCAGTGATTTGCGTTTGGACAGGGGGCTTCCGGATACGCAGTATTTT,CATSDLRLDRGLPDTQYF
TRBV6-1,many,-,TRBJ2-1,TGTGCCAGCAGTGAAGGTTACTTACTAGGTACAAATGAGCAGTTCTTC,CASSEGYLLGTNEQFF
TRBV27,many,TRBD1,TRBJ2-7,TGTGCCAGCAGTTGGGACAGATCCCCCTACGAGCAGTACTTC,CASSWDRSPYEQYF
TRBV13,many,TRBD2,TRBJ2-3,TGTGCCAGCAGCCCCCTAGCGGGAGGGCCCACAGATACGCAGTATTTT,CASSPLAGGPTDTQYF
TRBV7-9,many,-,TRBJ1-1,TGTGCCAGCACCCCGCGGGGCCTGAACACTGAAGCTTTCTTT,CASTPRGLNTEAFF
TRBV12-5,many,-,TRBJ2-3,TGTGCTAGTGGTTTCCTCACAGATACGCAGTATTTT,CASGFLTDTQYF
TRBV12-3/TRBV12-4,few,-,TRBJ2-5,TGTGCCAGCAGCCGATTTTGGGGCCAAGAGACCCAGTACTTC,CASSRFWGQETQYF
TRBV6-2/TRBV6-3,-,-,TRBJ1-2,TGTACCAGCAGTTCTACGGGTGCGGGGGGCGTCTCTGGCCACACCTTC,CTSSSTGAGGVSGHTF
TRBV7-2,many,TRBD2,TRBJ2-7,TGTGCCAGCAGCTTTGTGAGGGAGGGCCCTTTCGGCGAGCAGTACTTC,CASSFVREGPFGEQYF
TRBV7-9,many,-,TRBJ2-3,TGTGCCAGCAGCATAACTACAGGGTCCCCCACAGATACGCAGTATTTT,CASSITTGSPTDTQYF
TRBV6-2/TRBV6-3,-,-,TRBJ2-5,TGTGCCACCATGATCGGGATGGAGGAGACCCAGTACTTC,CATMIGMEETQYF
TRBV6-2/TRBV6-3,few,-,TRBJ2-1,TGTGCCAGCAGTTACGGCGGGAATCAGTTCTTC,CASSYGGNQFF
TRBV19,-,-,TRBJ1-2,TGTGCCAGTAGTCACCTGGGTACCGTCTATGGCTACACCTTC,CASSHLGTVYGYTF
TRBV6-5,many,-,TRBJ1-5,TGTGCCAGCAGTTACTCCGACGGTAGCAATCAGCCCCAGCATTTT,CASSYSDGSNQPQHF
TRBV20-1,-,-,TRBJ2-1,TGCAGTGCTAGAGGGCGGGGTTACAATGAGCAGTTCTTC,CSARGRGYNEQFF
TRBV20-1,many,TRBD1,TRBJ2-7,TGCAGTGCTAGACAGGAAGGGACAGCCTACGAGCAGTACTTC,CSARQEGTAYEQYF
TRBV20-1,many,-,TRBJ2-7,TGCAGTGCTAGAGAGGAGTTAACCTACGAGCAGTACTTC,CSAREELTYEQYF
TRBV19,-,-,TRBJ2-7,TGTGCCAGTAGTTCTGGGTACCCATCCTACGAGCAGTACTTC,CASSSGYPSYEQYF
TRBV7-2,many,-,TRBJ2-2,TGTGCCAGCAGCTTGCAAGGGTGGTCCGGGGAGCTGTTTTTT,CASSLQGWSGELFF
TRBV3-1,few,TRBD1,TRBJ2-5,TGTGCCAGCACCAATCCAGCCGAGACAGGGGAGGAGACCCAGTACTTC,CASTNPAETGEETQYF
TRBV11-2,-,-,TRBJ1-1,TGTGCCAGCAGCTTCAATCAAGCTGAAGCTTTCTTT,CASSFNQAEAFF